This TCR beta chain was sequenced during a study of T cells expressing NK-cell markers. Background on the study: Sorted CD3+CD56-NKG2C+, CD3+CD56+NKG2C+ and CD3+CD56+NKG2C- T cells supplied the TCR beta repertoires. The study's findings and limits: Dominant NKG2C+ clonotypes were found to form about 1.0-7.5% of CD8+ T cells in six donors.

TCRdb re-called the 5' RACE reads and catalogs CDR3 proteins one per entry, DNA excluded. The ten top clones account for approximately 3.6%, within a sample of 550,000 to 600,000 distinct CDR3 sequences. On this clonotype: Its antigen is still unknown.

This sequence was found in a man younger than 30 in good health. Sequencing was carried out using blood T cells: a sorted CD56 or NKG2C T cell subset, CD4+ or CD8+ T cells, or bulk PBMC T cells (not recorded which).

CDR3 protein: CASSYSSGTSGGNEQFF. The V gene is TRBV6-2 or TRBV6-3, the J gene TRBJ2-1; TCRdb picks TRBD2, but there is no DNA to check that call. This CDR3 is built from 17 residues. Germline V lookup: CDR1 MNHEY, CDR2 SVGEGT.